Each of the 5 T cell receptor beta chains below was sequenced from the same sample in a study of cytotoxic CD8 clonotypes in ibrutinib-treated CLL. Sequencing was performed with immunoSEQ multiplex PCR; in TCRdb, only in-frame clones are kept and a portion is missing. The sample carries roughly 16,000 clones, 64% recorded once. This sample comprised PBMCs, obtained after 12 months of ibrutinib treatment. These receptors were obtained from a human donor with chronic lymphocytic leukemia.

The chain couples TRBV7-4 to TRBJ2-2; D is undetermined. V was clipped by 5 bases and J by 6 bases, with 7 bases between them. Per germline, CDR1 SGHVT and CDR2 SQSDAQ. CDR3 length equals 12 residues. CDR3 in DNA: TGTGCCAGCAGCCCCTCCCCCGGGGAGCTGTTTTTT. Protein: CASSPSPGELFF.

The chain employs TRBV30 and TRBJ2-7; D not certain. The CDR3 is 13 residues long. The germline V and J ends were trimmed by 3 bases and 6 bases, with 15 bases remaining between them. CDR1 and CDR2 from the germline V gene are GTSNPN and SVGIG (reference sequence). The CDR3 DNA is TGTGCCTGGAGGGGGAAGGACCTCGGCGAGCAGTACTTC. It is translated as CAWRGKDLGEQYF.

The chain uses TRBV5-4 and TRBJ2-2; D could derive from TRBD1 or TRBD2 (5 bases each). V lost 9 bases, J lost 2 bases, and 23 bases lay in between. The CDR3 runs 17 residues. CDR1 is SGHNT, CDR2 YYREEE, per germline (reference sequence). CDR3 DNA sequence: TGTGCCACCGGGACGGGTTCCTCGGCTTCAAACACCGGGGAGCTGTTTTTT. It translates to CATGTGSSASNTGELFF.

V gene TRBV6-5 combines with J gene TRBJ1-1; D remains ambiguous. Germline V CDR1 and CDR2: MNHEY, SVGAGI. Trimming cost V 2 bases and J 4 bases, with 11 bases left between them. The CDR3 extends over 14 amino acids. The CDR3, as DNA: TGTGCCAGCAGTTACCCGGGTATGGGCACTGAAGCTTTCTTT. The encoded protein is CASSYPGMGTEAFF.

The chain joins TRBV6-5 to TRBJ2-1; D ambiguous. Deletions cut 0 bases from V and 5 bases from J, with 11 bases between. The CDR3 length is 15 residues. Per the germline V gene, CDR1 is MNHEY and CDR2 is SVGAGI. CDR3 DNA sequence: TGTGCCAGCAGTTACTCGTTTCGGTATGACAATGAGCAGTTCTTC. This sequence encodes CASSYSFRYDNEQFF.